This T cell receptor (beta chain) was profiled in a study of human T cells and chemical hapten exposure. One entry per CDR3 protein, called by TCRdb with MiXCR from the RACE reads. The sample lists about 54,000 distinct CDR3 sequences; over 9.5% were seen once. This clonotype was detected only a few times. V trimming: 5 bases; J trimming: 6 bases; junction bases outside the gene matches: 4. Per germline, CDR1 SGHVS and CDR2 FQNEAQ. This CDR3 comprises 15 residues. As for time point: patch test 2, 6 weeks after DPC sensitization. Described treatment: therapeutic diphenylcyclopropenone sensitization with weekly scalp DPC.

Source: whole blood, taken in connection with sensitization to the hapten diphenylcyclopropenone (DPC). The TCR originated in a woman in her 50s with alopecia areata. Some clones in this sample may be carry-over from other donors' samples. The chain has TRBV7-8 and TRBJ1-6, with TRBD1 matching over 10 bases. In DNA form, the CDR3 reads TGTGCCAGCAGCCCAGGGACAGGGGTTAATTCACCCCTCCACTTT. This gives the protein CASSPGTGVNSPLHF.